The 16 T cell receptor beta chains presented below share a single source sample, sequenced in a study of blood T cell repertoires in COVID-19. The data were produced by immunoSEQ multiplex PCR, yet TCRdb's version contains in-frame clones alone and is incomplete. The data show approximately 280,000 clones, 65% to 90% seen once. The sample taken for sequencing was peripheral blood. Every receptor here comes from a middle-aged man with active or convalescent COVID-19.

The V gene is TRBV7-2, the J gene TRBJ1-1; D may be TRBD1 (6 bases). Germline V lookup: CDR1 SGHTA, CDR2 FQGNSA. This CDR3 has 14 amino acids. Deletions cut 3 bases from V and 5 bases from J, with 13 bases between. This CDR3 reads CASSFKGGGTEAFF. The CDR3 bases are TGTGCCAGCAGCTTTAAAGGGGGGGGGACTGAAGCTTTCTTT.

There are a few counts of this clone. The CDR3 coding sequence is TGTGCCAGCTCACCCACCCGGCGGCCTATGAACACTGAAGCTTTCTTT. Translation: CASSPTRRPMNTEAFF. This rearrangement joins TRBV18 to TRBJ1-1; D gene unclear. Germline CDR1 KGHSH, CDR2 LQKENI. V was trimmed by 3 bases and J by 0 bases, leaving 14 bases between them. This CDR3 comprises 16 residues.

The rearrangement joins TRBV15 to TRBJ2-7; no clear D. V lost 0 bases and J 4 bases, leaving 4 bases between the germline ends. Per the germline V gene, CDR1 is LNHNV and CDR2 is YYDKDF (reference sequence). This CDR3 comprises 12 residues. The CDR3 here is CATSRDAYEQYF. CDR3 sequence (DNA): TGTGCCACCAGCAGAGATGCGTACGAGCAGTACTTC.

This clone has just a few counts. This sample also contains other DNA sequences that code for the same CDR3. The chain couples TRBV7-9 to TRBJ2-7; TRBD2 matches 10 bases. The CDR3 spans 15 residues. V shed 1 base and J 4 bases; nucleotides not matched to a gene: 4. In germline, CDR1 is SEHNR, CDR2 FQNEAQ (reference sequence). This CDR3 is CASSLGSSGSYEQYF. In DNA, the CDR3 is TGTGCCAGCAGCTTAGGATCTAGCGGGAGTTACGAGCAGTACTTC.

The rearrangement links TRBV28 to TRBJ1-2; weak D call: TRBD1 (5 bases). The CDR3 totals 16 residues. Germline values: CDR1 MDHEN, CDR2 SYDVKM. The V gene lost 4 bases and the J gene lost 7 bases, with 22 bases spanning the gap. The CDR3 nucleotides are TGTGCCAGCAGTTCAACAACCGGGGGGGTCCCTGGTGGCTACACCTTC. Translation: CASSSTTGGVPGGYTF.

The CDR3 protein is CASSGLFNEQFF. The CDR3 DNA sequence: TGTGCCAGCAGCGGACTTTTCAATGAGCAGTTCTTC. The genes are TRBV5-4 and TRBJ2-1; D perhaps matches TRBD2 (5 bases). CDR3 length: 12 amino acids. V lost 4 bases and J 6 bases, leaving 8 bases between the germline ends. CDR1 SGHNT and CDR2 YYREEE come from the germline V gene (reference sequence).

In its sample, this clone was seen a few times. The chain recombines TRBV4-2 with TRBJ2-3; D may be TRBD2 (5 bases). CDR1 LGHNA and CDR2 YNFKEQ come from the germline V gene. There are 18 residues in the CDR3. The V gene lost 0 bases and the J gene lost 0 bases, with 16 bases spanning the gap. This chain's CDR3 is CASSQDRGNQTSTDTQYF. DNA for the CDR3: TGTGCCAGCAGCCAAGATCGGGGAAACCAAACTAGCACAGATACGCAGTATTTT.

The chain links TRBV29-1 to TRBJ1-5; 10 bases are a match to TRBD1. CDR1 and CDR2 from the germline V gene are SQVTM and ANQGSEA. This CDR3 comprises 14 residues. After removal of 0 bases from V and 6 bases from J, the junction contained 2 bases not matched to a gene. The CDR3 protein is CSVEEGQGGQPQHF. The CDR3, as DNA: TGCAGCGTTGAAGAAGGACAGGGGGGTCAGCCCCAGCATTTT.

The chain is built from TRBV7-3 and TRBJ2-1; 7 bases fit TRBD2. The CDR3 contains 15 residues. V was pared by 5 bases and J by 4 bases, with 8 bases of the junction left unmatched. Germline assignment: CDR1 SGHTA and CDR2 FQGTGA. The CDR3 is CASSLLSGYYNEQFF. CDR3 nucleotides: TGTGCCAGCAGCCTACTTAGCGGGTATTACAATGAGCAGTTCTTC.

V is TRBV4-2 and J is TRBJ1-6; the match to TRBD1 covers 7 bases. V was clipped by 1 base and J by 7 bases; unmatched bases: 4. This CDR3 region has 15 residues. Germline lookup yields CDR1 LGHNA and CDR2 YNFKEQ. The CDR3 region is CASSQGQGGNSPLHF. The CDR3 bases are TGTGCCAGCAGCCAAGGACAGGGAGGCAATTCACCCCTCCACTTT.

This sequence joins TRBV2 and TRBJ1-1, with 7 bases aligning to TRBD1. V gave up 3 bases and J gave up 0 bases; unmatched junction bases: 1. Germline V CDR1 and CDR2: SNHLY, FYNNEI. The CDR3 loop spans 14 amino acids. In DNA form, the CDR3 reads TGTGCCAGCAGTGACGACAGGGTGAACACTGAAGCTTTCTTT. Its translation is CASSDDRVNTEAFF.

This chain uses TRBV9 with TRBJ2-7; D perhaps matches TRBD1 (7 bases). Germline V lookup: CDR1 SGDLS, CDR2 YYNGEE. This CDR3 spans 15 amino acids. Trimming removed 4 bases from V and 2 bases from J, with 16 bases in between. This CDR3 is CASSPQGGSAYEQYF. Written as DNA, the CDR3 is TGTGCCAGCAGCCCCCAGGGGGGAAGCGCCTACGAGCAGTACTTC.

This clone was counted a single time. An end of the junction does not agree with germline; a read error may underlie this. V is TRBV7-9 and J is TRBJ2-7; 9 positions agree with TRBD2. CDR1 and CDR2 (germline): SEHNR, FQNEAQ (reference sequence). The length of the CDR3 is 16 residues. The CDR3 protein is CASSFPEGTSSHEQYF. The CDR3 bases are TGTGCCAGCAGCTTCCCCGAGGGGACTAGCTCCCACGAGCAGTACTTC.

The rearrangement joins TRBV28 to TRBJ1-2; 8 bases are shared with TRBD1. V was pared by 2 bases and J by 8 bases, with 13 bases of the junction left unmatched. Per the germline V gene, CDR1 is MDHEN and CDR2 is SYDVKM. This CDR3 is built from 16 residues. The CDR3 nucleotides read TGTGCCAGCAGTTTACCGACAGGGGTACTTTCAGGGGGCTACACCTTC. Translated: CASSLPTGVLSGGYTF.

V is TRBV21-1 and J is TRBJ2-6; TRBD2, the table's D call, lacks a check against the DNA. TRBV21-1 is a pseudogene locus. The CDR3 consists of 15 residues. CDR3 coding DNA: TGTGCCAGCACCGTGCCGGGGGTGGGGGCCAACGTCCTGACTTTC. Protein product: CASTVPGVGANVLTF.

The V gene is TRBV27, the J gene TRBJ1-5; 7 positions agree with TRBD1. Trimming cost V 4 bases and J 6 bases; bases outside gene matches: 12. The CDR3 contains 16 residues. Germline values: CDR1 MNHEY, CDR2 SMNVEV (reference sequence). The CDR3 protein is CASSSDGLRGIQPQHF. As DNA, the CDR3 is TGTGCCAGCAGTTCCGACGGACTCAGGGGGATTCAGCCCCAGCATTTT.